The 30 T cell receptor beta chains reported below all come from one sample, sequenced in a study of CD8 T cells in Susac syndrome. RNA, at about 0.45 to 1 ug, was reverse transcribed with random hexamers. TCRdb re-derived calls from the immunoSEQ multiplex PCR reads in MiXCR, one entry per CDR3 protein. The sample lists about 200,000 distinct CDR3 sequences, 95% occurring once. The sequencing input was CD4+ T cells from PBMCs. The receptors come from a human donor with multiple sclerosis.

V gene TRBV20-1 combines with J gene TRBJ1-1; D unresolved. Germline V gene sequence: CDR1 DFQATT, CDR2 SNEGSKA (reference sequence). Trimming left V 5 bases short and J 6 bases short, with 10 bases between. The CDR3 length is 11 residues. The CDR3 DNA is TGCAGTGCTCAAGACATCCCTGAAGCTTTCTTT. This gives the protein CSAQDIPEAFF.

In DNA, the CDR3 is TGCAGCGGACGGCGGCAGGCCGATGCCTACAATGAGCAGTTCTTC. Translating gives CSGRRQADAYNEQFF. This chain joins TRBV29-1 and TRBJ2-1; D is unclear. Germline CDR1 and CDR2: SQVTM and ANQGSEA. The CDR3 extends over 15 amino acids. Trimming took off 7 bases at V and 2 bases at J, with 18 bases between the two ends.

The CDR3, as DNA: TGCAGCGTTACCCAATCCCTAAATCAGCCCCAGCATTTT. This encodes CSVTQSLNQPQHF. The V call is TRBV29-1, the J call TRBJ1-5; D is unclear. The CDR3 is 13 residues long. V gave up 5 bases and J gave up 4 bases, with 12 bases separating them. Germline loops: CDR1 SQVTM, CDR2 ANQGSEA.

This chain joins TRBV3-1 and TRBJ2-2; D is possibly TRBD1 (6 bases). CDR3 size: 20 residues. Trimming cost V 2 bases and J 3 bases, with 25 bases left between them. The germline gives CDR1 LGHDT, CDR2 YNNKEL (reference sequence). The CDR3 here is CASSQRGFTGRRIDTGELFF. The CDR3 nucleotides are TGTGCCAGCAGCCAAAGGGGATTCACAGGGCGCAGAATTGACACCGGGGAGCTGTTTTTT. The full variable domain, rest sourced from reference TRBV3-1 and TRBJ2-2, is DTAVSQTPKYLVTQMGNDKSIKCEQNLGHDTMYWYKQDSKKFLKIMFSYNNKELIINETVPNRFSPKSPDKAHLNLHINSLELGDSAVYFCASSQRGFTGRRIDTGELFFGEGSRLTVL.

This clonotype occurred a few times. The chain combines TRBV7-3 with TRBJ2-7; 10 positions match TRBD1. Germline lookup yields CDR1 SGHTA and CDR2 FQGTGA. J lost 5 bases, V lost 3 bases, and 1 base had no gene match. The CDR3 extends over 13 amino acids. The CDR3 region has the DNA TGTGCCAGCAGCTTGGGGACAGGGGACGAGCAGTACTTC. This translates into CASSLGTGDEQYF.

The chain recombines TRBV20-1 with TRBJ1-2; D uncertain. Germline V gives CDR1 DFQATT, CDR2 SNEGSKA (reference sequence). Trimming left V 1 base short and J 7 bases short, with 10 bases between. This CDR3 region has 12 residues. The CDR3: CSARVNSGGYTF. The DNA for the CDR3 is TGCAGTGCTAGAGTTAACTCGGGTGGCTACACCTTC.

The chain combines TRBV19 with TRBJ1-1; D is unclear. Germline V gives CDR1 LNHDA, CDR2 SQIVND (reference sequence). V shed 7 bases and J shed 1 base, with 7 bases lying between them. This CDR3 has 12 amino acids. For the CDR3, the DNA is TGTGCCAGTAATCGTGCGAACACTGAAGCTTTCTTT. It translates to CASNRANTEAFF.

This clonotype was recorded only once. V usage is TRBV2 and J usage is TRBJ1-6; D gene ambiguous. The germline V and J ends were trimmed by 7 bases and 6 bases, with 16 bases remaining between them. The CDR3 is 15 amino acids. Germline V gives CDR1 SNHLY, CDR2 FYNNEI. The DNA of the CDR3 is TGTGCCAGCATTTTTACCCCTGGCGGTAATTCACCCCTCCACTTT. The encoded protein is CASIFTPGGNSPLHF.

The chain couples TRBV13 to TRBJ2-5, with a possible D match to TRBD1 (6 bases). This CDR3 has 14 residues. V was clipped by 5 bases and J by 2 bases, with 12 bases between them. The V gene's germline CDR1 is PRHDT and CDR2 FYEKMQ (reference sequence). The CDR3 bases are TGTGCCAGCAGCCAAATGGACAGTCAAGAGACCCAGTACTTC. Its translation: CASSQMDSQETQYF.

The rearrangement uses TRBV19 and TRBJ2-7, with 7 bases fitting TRBD2. The V gene's germline CDR1 is LNHDA and CDR2 SQIVND (reference sequence). The trim removed 7 bases at V and 2 bases at J, leaving 8 bases unmatched. The CDR3 is 14 residues long. In DNA, the CDR3 is TGTGCCAGTACCGCAGCGGGGACTACCTACGAGCAGTACTTC. Translating gives CASTAAGTTYEQYF.

This clonotype was recorded once. V gene TRBV20-1 combines with J gene TRBJ1-2; possibly TRBD1 for D (6 bases). Per germline, CDR1 DFQATT and CDR2 SNEGSKA (reference sequence). This CDR3 is 15 amino acids long. V shed 5 bases and J shed 4 bases, with 20 bases lying between them. CDR3 sequence: CSAAQPWTVSYGYTF. CDR3 DNA sequence: TGCAGTGCTGCACAGCCATGGACAGTCTCCTATGGCTACACCTTC.

This chain links TRBV9 with TRBJ1-1, with 7 bases identical to TRBD1. J lost 4 bases, V lost 3 bases, and 6 bases had no gene match. Germline V gene data show CDR1 as SGDLS and CDR2 as YYNGEE. The CDR3 is made up of 14 amino acids. For the CDR3, the DNA is TGTGCCAGCAGCGGCCACGGGACAGCCACTGAAGCTTTCTTT. It codes for CASSGHGTATEAFF.

The CDR3 here is CASSQDRNEQYF. DNA for the CDR3: TGTGCCAGCAGTCAGGACAGGAACGAGCAGTACTTC. The chain recombines TRBV2 with TRBJ2-7; the match to TRBD1 covers 7 bases. The germline V gene encodes CDR1 SNHLY and CDR2 FYNNEI. The CDR3 is 12 amino acids. The ends lost 5 bases at V and 5 bases at J; junction bases unmatched: 3.

The chain is built from TRBV21-1 and TRBJ1-1; the D call TRBD1 from the table was never checked on the DNA. TRBV21-1 is a pseudogene. The CDR3 length is 16 residues. The CDR3 DNA sequence: TGTGCCAGCAGCAAAGCCGAGACAGGGGGTAACGCTGAAGCTTTCTTT. The encoded protein is CASSKAETGGNAEAFF.

The CDR3 reads CASSLESYQPQHF. CDR3 sequence (DNA): TGTGCCAGCAGCTTAGAGAGTTATCAGCCCCAGCATTTT. This chain links TRBV5-4 with TRBJ1-5, with unresolved D. Trimming shortened V by 2 bases and J by 5 bases, and 8 bases separated the two germline ends. CDR1 and CDR2 from the germline V gene are SGHNT and YYREEE (reference sequence). This CDR3 spans 13 amino acids.

The chain uses TRBV2 and TRBJ1-6, with D tentatively TRBD1 (6 bases). CDR1 is SNHLY and CDR2 is FYNNEI in the germline V gene. This CDR3 is 14 amino acids long. V gave up 3 bases and J gave up 10 bases, with 13 bases separating them. Here the CDR3 reads CASSEVRGGSPLHF. CDR3 sequence (DNA): TGTGCCAGCAGTGAGGTCAGGGGAGGGTCACCCCTCCACTTT.

This rearrangement joins TRBV3-1 to TRBJ1-6, with 9 bases fitting TRBD1. The CDR3 totals 17 residues. Germline V lookup: CDR1 LGHDT, CDR2 YNNKEL (reference sequence). V trimming: 5 bases; J trimming: 9 bases; junction bases outside the gene matches: 14. In DNA, the CDR3 is TGTGCCAGCAGCAGGAAAGTACAGGGGGCGTTAGGTTCACCCCTCCACTTT. It specifies CASSRKVQGALGSPLHF.

The chain uses TRBV30 and TRBJ1-1; 7 bases agree with TRBD1. The germline V gene encodes CDR1 GTSNPN and CDR2 SVGIG (reference sequence). This CDR3 is 13 amino acids long. V gave up 8 bases and J gave up 6 bases; unmatched junction bases: 12. CDR3 loop: CAGLTGTGAEAFF. DNA for the CDR3: TGTGCCGGTTTGACAGGGACGGGAGCTGAAGCTTTCTTT.

The chain uses TRBV30 and TRBJ1-4; no firm D call. The V gene's germline CDR1 is GTSNPN and CDR2 SVGIG (reference sequence). V shed 4 bases and J shed 6 bases, with 9 bases lying between them. The CDR3 extends over 12 amino acids. The CDR3 DNA is TGTGCCTGGACTAGGGCCCATGAAAAACTGTTTTTT. This codes for CAWTRAHEKLFF.

The V and J genes are TRBV29-1 and TRBJ1-2; 9 nucleotides line up with TRBD1. The CDR3 loop spans 12 amino acids. V lost 5 bases and J lost 6; bases outside the gene matches: 4. Germline CDR1 SQVTM, CDR2 ANQGSEA. CDR3 protein: CSVQTGGHGYTF. DNA for the CDR3: TGCAGCGTTCAAACAGGGGGCCATGGCTACACCTTC.

The J gene is TRBJ2-3, the V gene TRBV9; 13 nucleotides align to TRBD2. Germline V gives CDR1 SGDLS, CDR2 YYNGEE. Unmatched junction bases numbered 6, after V lost 3 bases and J lost 2 bases. This CDR3 spans 17 amino acids. CDR3 nucleotides: TGTGCCAGCAGCGCCGGACTAGCGGGGGCCATCACAGATACGCAGTATTTT. This translates into CASSAGLAGAITDTQYF. The variable domain in full, with the rest retrieved from reference TRBV9 and TRBJ2-3, is DSGVTQTPKHLITATGQRVTLRCSPRSGDLSVYWYQQSLDQGLQFLIQYYNGEERAKGNILERFSAQQFPDLHSELNLSSLELGDSALYFCASSAGLAGAITDTQYFGPGTRLTVL.

The genes are TRBV6-2 or TRBV6-3 and TRBJ2-4; TRBD2 matches at 10 bases. This CDR3 spans 19 amino acids. Looked up from germline, CDR1 is MNHEY and CDR2 is SVGEGT. With 6 bases clipped from V and 0 bases from J, the junction kept 14 bases outside the gene matches. CDR3 residues: CASRTQRGGGRVAKNIQYF. The CDR3 DNA sequence: TGTGCCAGCAGGACCCAGCGGGGGGGCGGCCGCGTAGCCAAAAACATTCAGTACTTC.

The CDR3 here is CSVGHWGSNTEAFF. CDR3 DNA: TGCAGCGTTGGACACTGGGGTTCGAACACTGAAGCTTTCTTT. The rearrangement uses TRBV29-1 and TRBJ1-1; D unclear. The CDR3 sequence is 14 residues long. Per the germline V gene, CDR1 is SQVTM and CDR2 is ANQGSEA. V was clipped by 4 bases and J by 1 base, with 13 bases between them.

The chain has TRBV27 and TRBJ1-1; D is uncertain. Germline V gives CDR1 MNHEY, CDR2 SMNVEV (reference sequence). The CDR3 totals 12 residues. Trimming took 3 bases from V and 4 from J, leaving 6 bases between them. The CDR3 here is CASSFKGTEAFF. Here the CDR3 DNA reads TGTGCCAGCAGTTTTAAGGGCACTGAAGCTTTCTTT.

This chain joins TRBV28 and TRBJ2-4; 9 nucleotides line up with TRBD1. The CDR3 has 18 residues. V trimming: 6 bases; J trimming: 2 bases; junction bases outside the gene matches: 14. Germline V gene data show CDR1 as MDHEN and CDR2 as SYDVKM. CDR3 nucleotide sequence: TGTGCCAGCAGCTCTCCTGCGGACAGGGGAAGACCCAAAAACATTCAGTACTTC. Translation gives CASSSPADRGRPKNIQYF.

This clonotype was counted between two and nine times. The chain uses TRBV9 and TRBJ1-2; maybe TRBD1 (5 bases). The CDR3 covers 13 residues. Per the germline V gene, CDR1 is SGDLS and CDR2 is YYNGEE. Trimming took 3 bases from V and 8 from J, leaving 14 bases between them. This CDR3 reads CASSARDRGGYTF. DNA of the CDR3: TGTGCCAGCAGCGCCCGGGATCGGGGGGGCTACACCTTC. The full variable domain, its missing parts supplied by reference TRBV9 and TRBJ1-2, is DSGVTQTPKHLITATGQRVTLRCSPRSGDLSVYWYQQSLDQGLQFLIQYYNGEERAKGNILERFSAQQFPDLHSELNLSSLELGDSALYFCASSARDRGGYTFGSGTRLTVV.

The rearrangement uses TRBV28 and TRBJ2-7; no definite D call. From germline, CDR1 is MDHEN and CDR2 SYDVKM. The CDR3 covers 12 residues. Between the trimmed V and J ends, which lost 4 bases and 5 bases, there was a span of 9 bases. The CDR3 region has the DNA TGTGCCAGCAGTTCATACAACAACGAGCAGTACTTC. Protein sequence: CASSSYNNEQYF.

This chain uses TRBV12-3 or TRBV12-4 with TRBJ2-7, with 10 bases that match TRBD2. The CDR3 runs 15 residues. The V gene end was trimmed by 2 bases and the J gene end by 2 bases; junction bases not matched to a gene: 3. The CDR3 loop reads CASSLLAGVPYEQYF. As DNA, the CDR3 is TGTGCCAGCAGTTTACTAGCGGGGGTTCCCTACGAGCAGTACTTC.

This clonotype was seen once. This chain connects TRBV25-1 to TRBJ2-6; D remains unclear. The V and J ends lost 1 base and 4 bases respectively, with 8 bases between them. Germline values: CDR1 MGHDK, CDR2 SYGVNS. The CDR3 consists of 15 residues. For the CDR3, the DNA is TGTGCCAGCAGTGAATTTAGGTCCGGGGCCAACGTCCTGACTTTC. Protein: CASSEFRSGANVLTF. Full variable domain (missing parts from reference TRBV25-1 and TRBJ2-6): EADIYQTPRYLVIGTGKKITLECSQTMGHDKMYWYQQDPGMELHLIHYSYGVNSTEKGDLSSESTVSRIRTEHFPLTLESARPSHTSQYLCASSEFRSGANVLTFGAGSRLTVL.

The chain is built from TRBV5-1 and TRBJ2-1, with D perhaps assigned TRBD1 or TRBD2 (5 bases each). Trimming removed 4 bases from V and 6 bases from J, with 11 bases in between. The CDR3 length is 13 residues. CDR1 is SGHRS, CDR2 YFSETQ, per germline. CDR3 sequence reads: CASSPGPFNEQFF. DNA for the CDR3: TGCGCCAGCAGCCCGGGACCTTTCAATGAGCAGTTCTTC.